This TCR beta chain was retrieved from a study of shared clonotypes between healthy human individuals. The assay was immunoSEQ multiplex PCR, and TCRdb's table has in-frame clones only and misses some. The repertoire consists of about 480,000 clones, with more than 65% occurring once and the leading ten covering about an eighth. There are 14 residues in the CDR3. The V gene lost 4 bases and the J gene lost 4 bases, with 10 bases spanning the gap. Looked up from germline, CDR1 is MGHRA and CDR2 is YSYEKL. The chain joins TRBV4-1 to TRBJ1-4; the D gene is possibly TRBD1 (5 bases). Sequencing was done on a sample of PBMCs. This clonotype was sampled from a woman between 40 and 50 years old in good health. Some clones in this sample may be carry-over from other donors' samples. The CDR3 DNA sequence: TGCGCCAGCAGCCTCGGAAGGGGTAATGAAAAACTGTTTTTT. Its translation is CASSLGRGNEKLFF.